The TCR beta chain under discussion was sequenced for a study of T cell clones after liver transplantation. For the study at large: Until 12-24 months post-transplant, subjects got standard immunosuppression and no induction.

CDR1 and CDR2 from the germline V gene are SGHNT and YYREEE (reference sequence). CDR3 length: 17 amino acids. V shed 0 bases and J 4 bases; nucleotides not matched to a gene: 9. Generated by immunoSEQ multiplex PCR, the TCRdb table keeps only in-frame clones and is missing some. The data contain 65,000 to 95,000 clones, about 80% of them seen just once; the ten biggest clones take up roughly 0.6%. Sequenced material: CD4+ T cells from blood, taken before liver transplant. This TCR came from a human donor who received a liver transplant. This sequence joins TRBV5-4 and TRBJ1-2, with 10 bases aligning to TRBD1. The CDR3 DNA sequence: TGTGCCAGCAGCTTGGGGGGACAGGGGCCCCTTGGCTATGGCTACACCTTC. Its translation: CASSLGGQGPLGYGYTF. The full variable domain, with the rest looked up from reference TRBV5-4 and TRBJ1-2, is ETGVTQSPTHLIKTRGQQVTLRCSSQSGHNTVSWYQQALGQGPQFIFQYYREEENGRGNFPPRFSGLQFPNYSSELNVNALELDDSALYLCASSLGGQGPLGYGYTFGSGTRLTVV.